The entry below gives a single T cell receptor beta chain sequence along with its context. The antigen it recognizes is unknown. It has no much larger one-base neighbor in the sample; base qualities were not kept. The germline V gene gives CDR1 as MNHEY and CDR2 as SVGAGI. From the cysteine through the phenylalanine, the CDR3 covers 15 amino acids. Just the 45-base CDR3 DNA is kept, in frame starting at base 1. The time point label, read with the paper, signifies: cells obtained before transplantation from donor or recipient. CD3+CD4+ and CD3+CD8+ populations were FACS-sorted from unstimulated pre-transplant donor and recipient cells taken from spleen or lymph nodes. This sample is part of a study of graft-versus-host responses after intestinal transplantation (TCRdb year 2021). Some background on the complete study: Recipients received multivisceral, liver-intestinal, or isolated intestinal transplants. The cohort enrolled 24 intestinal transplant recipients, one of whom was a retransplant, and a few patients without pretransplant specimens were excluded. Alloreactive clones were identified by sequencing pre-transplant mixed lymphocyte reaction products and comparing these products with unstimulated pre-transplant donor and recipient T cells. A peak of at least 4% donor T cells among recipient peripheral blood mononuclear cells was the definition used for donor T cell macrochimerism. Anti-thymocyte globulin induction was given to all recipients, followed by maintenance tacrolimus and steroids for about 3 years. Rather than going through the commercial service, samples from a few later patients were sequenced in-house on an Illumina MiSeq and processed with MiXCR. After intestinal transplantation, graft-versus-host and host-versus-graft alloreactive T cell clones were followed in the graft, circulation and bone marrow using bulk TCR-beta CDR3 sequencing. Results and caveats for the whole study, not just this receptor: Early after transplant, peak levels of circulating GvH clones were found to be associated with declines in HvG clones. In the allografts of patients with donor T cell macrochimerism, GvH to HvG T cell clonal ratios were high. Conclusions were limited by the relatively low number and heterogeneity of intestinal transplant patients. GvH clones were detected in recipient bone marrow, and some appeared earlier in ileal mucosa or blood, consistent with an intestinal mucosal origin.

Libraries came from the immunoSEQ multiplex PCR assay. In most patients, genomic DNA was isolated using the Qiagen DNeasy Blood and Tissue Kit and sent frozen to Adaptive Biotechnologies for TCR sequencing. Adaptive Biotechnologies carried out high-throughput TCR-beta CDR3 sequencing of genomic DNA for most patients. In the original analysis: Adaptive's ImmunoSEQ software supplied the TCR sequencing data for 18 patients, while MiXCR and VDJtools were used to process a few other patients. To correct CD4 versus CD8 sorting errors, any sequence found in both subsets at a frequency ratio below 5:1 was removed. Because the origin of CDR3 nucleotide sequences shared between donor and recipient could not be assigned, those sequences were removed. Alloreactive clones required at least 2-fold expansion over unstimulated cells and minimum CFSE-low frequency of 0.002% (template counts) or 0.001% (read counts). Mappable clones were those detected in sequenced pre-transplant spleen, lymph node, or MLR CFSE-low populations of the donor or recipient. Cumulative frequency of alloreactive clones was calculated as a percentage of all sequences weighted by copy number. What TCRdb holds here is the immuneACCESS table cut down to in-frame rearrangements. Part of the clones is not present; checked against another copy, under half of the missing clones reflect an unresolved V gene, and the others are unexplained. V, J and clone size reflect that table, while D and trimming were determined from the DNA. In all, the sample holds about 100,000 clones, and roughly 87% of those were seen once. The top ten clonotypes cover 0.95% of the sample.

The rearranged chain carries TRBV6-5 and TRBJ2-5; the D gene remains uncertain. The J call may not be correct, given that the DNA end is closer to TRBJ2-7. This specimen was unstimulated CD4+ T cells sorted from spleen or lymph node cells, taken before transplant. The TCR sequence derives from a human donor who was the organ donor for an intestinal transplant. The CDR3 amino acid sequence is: CASSYGVGSSYEQYF. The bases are TGTGCCAGCAGTTACGGGGTAGGCAGCTCCTACGAGCAGTACTTC.